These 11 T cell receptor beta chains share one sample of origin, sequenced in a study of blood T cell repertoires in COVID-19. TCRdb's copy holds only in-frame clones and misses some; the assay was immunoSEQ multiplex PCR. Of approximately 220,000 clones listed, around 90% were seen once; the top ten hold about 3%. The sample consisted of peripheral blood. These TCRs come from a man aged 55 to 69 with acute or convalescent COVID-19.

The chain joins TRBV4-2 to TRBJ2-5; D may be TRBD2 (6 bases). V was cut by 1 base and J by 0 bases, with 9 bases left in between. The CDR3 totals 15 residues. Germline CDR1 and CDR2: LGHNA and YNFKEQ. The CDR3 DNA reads TGTGCCAGCAGCCAAGTTGCGGGGTACCAAGAGACCCAGTACTTC. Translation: CASSQVAGYQETQYF.

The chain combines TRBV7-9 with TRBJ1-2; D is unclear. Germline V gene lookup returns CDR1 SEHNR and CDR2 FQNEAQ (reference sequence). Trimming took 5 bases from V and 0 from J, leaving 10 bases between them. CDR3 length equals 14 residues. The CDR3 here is CASSRAAANYGYTF. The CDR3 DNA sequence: TGTGCCAGCAGCCGCGCGGCGGCTAACTATGGCTACACCTTC.

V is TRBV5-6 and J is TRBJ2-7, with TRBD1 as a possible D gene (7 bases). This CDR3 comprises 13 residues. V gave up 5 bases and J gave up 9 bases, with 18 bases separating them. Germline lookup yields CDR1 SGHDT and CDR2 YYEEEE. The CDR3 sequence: CASSQTQGGGQYF. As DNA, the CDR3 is TGTGCCAGCAGTCAGACGCAGGGGGGAGGGCAGTACTTC.

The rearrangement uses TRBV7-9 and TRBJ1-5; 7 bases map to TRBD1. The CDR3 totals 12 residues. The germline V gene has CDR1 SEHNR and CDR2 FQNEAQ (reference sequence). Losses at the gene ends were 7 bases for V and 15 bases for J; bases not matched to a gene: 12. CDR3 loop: CASTVGGPRRHF. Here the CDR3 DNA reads TGTGCCAGCACCGTAGGGGGCCCCCGTAGGCATTTT.

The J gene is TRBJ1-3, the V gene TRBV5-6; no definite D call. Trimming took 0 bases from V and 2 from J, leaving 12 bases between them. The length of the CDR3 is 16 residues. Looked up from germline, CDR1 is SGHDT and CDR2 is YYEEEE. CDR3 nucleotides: TGTGCCAGCAGCTTGGCCCTAGAATATACTGGAAACACCATATATTTT. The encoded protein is CASSLALEYTGNTIYF.

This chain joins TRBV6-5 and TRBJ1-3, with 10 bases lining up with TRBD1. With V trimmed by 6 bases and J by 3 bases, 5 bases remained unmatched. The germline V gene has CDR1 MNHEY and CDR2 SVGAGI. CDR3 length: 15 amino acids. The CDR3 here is CASRTTGGFGNTIYF. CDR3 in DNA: TGTGCCAGCAGGACGACAGGGGGCTTTGGAAACACCATATATTTT.

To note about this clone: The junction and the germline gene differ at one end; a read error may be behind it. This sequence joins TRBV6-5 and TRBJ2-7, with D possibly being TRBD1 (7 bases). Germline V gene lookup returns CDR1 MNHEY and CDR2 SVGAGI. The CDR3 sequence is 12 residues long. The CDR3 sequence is CASSPLGAGGRF. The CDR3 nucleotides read TGTGCCAGCAGTCCACTCGGGGCAGGGGGGCGCTTC.

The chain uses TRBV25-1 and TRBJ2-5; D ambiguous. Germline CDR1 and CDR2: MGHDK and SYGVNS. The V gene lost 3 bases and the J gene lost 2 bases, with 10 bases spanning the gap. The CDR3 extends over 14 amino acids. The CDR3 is CASSDVTPQETQYF. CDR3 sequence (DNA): TGTGCCAGCAGTGACGTGACACCACAAGAGACCCAGTACTTC.

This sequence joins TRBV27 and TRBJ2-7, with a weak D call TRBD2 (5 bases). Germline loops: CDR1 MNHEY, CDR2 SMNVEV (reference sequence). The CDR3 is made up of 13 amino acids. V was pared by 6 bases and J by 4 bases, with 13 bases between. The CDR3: CASSSSGWYEQYF. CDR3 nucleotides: TGTGCCAGCAGCTCCAGCGGATGGTACGAGCAGTACTTC.

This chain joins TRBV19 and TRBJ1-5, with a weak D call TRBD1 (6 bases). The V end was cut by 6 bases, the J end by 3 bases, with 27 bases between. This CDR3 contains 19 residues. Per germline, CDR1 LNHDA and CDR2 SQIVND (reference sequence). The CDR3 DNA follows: TGTGCCAGTAGCACACAACCTTTCGGACAGCCCCTCCCCAATCAGCCCCAGCATTTT. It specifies CASSTQPFGQPLPNQPQHF.

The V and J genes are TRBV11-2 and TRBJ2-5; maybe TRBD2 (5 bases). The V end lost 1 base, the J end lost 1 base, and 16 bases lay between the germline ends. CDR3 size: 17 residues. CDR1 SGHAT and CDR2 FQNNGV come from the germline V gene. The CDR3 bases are TGTGCCAGCAGCTTAGGGGGTGACTACCGCTTCCAAGAGACCCAGTACTTC. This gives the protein CASSLGGDYRFQETQYF.